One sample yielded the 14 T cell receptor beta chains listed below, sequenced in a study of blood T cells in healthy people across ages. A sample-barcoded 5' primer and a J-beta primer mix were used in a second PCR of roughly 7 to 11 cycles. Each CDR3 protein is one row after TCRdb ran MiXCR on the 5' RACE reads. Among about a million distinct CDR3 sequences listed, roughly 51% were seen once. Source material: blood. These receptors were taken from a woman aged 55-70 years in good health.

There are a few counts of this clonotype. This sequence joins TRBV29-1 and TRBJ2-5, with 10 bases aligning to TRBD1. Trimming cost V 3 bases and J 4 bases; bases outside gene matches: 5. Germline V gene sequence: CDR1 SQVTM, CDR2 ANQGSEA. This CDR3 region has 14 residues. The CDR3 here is CSVDRDRGPETQYF. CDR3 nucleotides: TGCAGCGTTGACCGCGACAGGGGGCCAGAGACCCAGTACTTC.

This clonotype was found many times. As DNA, the CDR3 is TGTGCCATCAAGGATGCGCAAGAGACCCAGTACTTC. Translating it yields CAIKDAQETQYF. The chain uses TRBV10-3 and TRBJ2-5; D not resolved. Germline V gene sequence: CDR1 ENHRY, CDR2 SYGVKD. The length of the CDR3 is 12 residues. V was cut by 7 bases and J by 2 bases, with 8 bases left in between.

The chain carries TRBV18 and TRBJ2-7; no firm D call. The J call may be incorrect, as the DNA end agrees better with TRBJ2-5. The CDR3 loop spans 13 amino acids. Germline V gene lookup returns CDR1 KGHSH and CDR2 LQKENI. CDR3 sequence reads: CASSPDIGETQYF. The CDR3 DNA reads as TGTGCCAGCTCACCCGATATCGGTGAGACCCAGTACTTC.

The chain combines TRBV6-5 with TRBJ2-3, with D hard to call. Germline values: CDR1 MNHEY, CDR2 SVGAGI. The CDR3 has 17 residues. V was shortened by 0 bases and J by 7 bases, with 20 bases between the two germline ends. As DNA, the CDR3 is TGTGCCAGCAGTTACTCGGCCGTTCCAAGCACTCGAAATACGCAGTATTTT. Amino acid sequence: CASSYSAVPSTRNTQYF.

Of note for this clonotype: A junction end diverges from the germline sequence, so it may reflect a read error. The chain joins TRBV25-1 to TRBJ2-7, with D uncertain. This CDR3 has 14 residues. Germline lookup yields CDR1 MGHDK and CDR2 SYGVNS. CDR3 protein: CASSVAILPYKQYF. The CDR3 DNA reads TGTGCCAGCAGTGTAGCTATACTCCCCTACAAGCAGTACTTC.

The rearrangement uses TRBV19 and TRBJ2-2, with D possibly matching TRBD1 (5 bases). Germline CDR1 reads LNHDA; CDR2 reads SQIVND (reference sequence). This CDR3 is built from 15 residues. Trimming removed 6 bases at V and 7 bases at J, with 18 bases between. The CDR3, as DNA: TGTGCCAGTAGCCGGCCGATGGGGCCGGGCGGGGAGCTGTTTTTT. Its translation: CASSRPMGPGGELFF.

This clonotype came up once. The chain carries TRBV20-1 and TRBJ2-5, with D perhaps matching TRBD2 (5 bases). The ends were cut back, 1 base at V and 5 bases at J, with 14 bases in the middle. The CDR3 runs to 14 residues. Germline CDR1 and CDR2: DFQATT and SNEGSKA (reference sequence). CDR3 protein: CSARGLVSGETQYF. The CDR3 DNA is TGCAGTGCTAGAGGTTTAGTGTCGGGGGAGACCCAGTACTTC.

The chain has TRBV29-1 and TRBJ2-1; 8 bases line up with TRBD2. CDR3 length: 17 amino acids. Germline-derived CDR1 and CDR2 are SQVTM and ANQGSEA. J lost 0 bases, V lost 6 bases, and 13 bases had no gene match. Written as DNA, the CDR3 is TGCAGCGTAAAGCGGGAGTCTATTTTAAGCTCCTACAATGAGCAGTTCTTC. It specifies CSVKRESILSSYNEQFF.

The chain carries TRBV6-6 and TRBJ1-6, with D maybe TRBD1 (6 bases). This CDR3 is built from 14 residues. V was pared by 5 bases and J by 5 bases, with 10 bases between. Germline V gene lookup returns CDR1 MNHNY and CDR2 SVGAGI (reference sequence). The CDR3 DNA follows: TGTGCCAGCAGTCGGACAGATAATAATTCACCCCTCCACTTT. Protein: CASSRTDNNSPLHF.

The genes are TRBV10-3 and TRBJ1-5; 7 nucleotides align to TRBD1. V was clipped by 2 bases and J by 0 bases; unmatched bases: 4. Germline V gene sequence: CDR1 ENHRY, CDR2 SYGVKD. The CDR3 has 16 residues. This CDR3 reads CAISEGQENSNQPQHF. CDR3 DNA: TGTGCCATCAGTGAGGGACAGGAAAATAGCAATCAGCCCCAGCATTTT.

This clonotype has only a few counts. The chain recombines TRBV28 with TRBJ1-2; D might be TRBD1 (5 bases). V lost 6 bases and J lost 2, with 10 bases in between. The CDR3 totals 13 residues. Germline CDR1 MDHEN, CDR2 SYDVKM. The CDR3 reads CASRTRQNYGYTF. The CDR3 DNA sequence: TGTGCCAGCAGGACTCGACAGAACTATGGCTACACCTTC.

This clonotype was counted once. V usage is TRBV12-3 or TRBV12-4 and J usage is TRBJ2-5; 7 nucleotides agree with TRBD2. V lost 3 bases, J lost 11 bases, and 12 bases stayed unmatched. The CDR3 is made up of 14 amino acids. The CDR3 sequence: CASSLTGGTLEQYF. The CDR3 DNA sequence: TGTGCCAGCAGTTTGACGGGAGGTACACTTGAGCAGTACTTC.

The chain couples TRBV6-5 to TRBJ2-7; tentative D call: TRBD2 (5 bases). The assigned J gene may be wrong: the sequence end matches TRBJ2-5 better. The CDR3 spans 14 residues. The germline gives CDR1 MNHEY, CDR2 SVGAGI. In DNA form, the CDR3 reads TGTGCCAGCAGGTTCGGAGGCGGTGCAGAGACCCAGTACTTC. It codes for CASRFGGGAETQYF.

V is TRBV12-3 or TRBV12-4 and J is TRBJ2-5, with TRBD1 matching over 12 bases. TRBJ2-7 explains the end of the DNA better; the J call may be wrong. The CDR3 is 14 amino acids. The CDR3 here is CASSLGTGGGEQYF. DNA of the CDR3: TGTGCCAGCAGTTTGGGGACAGGGGGCGGCGAGCAGTACTTC.